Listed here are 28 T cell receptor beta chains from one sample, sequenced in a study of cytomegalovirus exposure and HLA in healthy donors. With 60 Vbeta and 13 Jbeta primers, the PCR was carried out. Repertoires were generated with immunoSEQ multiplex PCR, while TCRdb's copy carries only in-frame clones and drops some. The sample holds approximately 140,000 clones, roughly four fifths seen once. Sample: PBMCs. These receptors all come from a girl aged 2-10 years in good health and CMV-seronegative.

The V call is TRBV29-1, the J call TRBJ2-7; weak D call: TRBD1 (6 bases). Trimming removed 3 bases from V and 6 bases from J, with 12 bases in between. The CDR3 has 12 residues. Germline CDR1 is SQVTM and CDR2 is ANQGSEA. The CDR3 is CSVEYGGREQYF. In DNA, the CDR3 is TGCAGCGTTGAGTATGGGGGCCGCGAGCAGTACTTC.

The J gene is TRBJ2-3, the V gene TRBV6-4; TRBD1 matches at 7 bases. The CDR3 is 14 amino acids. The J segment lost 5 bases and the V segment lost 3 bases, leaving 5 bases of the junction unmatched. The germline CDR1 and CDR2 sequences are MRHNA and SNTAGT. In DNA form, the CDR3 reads TGTGCCAGCAGTGAGCAGGGGGTTCAAGATACGCAGTATTTT. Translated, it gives CASSEQGVQDTQYF.

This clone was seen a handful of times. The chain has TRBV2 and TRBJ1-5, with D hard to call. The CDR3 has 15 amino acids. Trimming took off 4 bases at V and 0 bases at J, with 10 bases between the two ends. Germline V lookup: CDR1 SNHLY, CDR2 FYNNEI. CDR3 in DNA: TGTGCCAGCAGTGTGGGGAGCGATAGCAATCAGCCCCAGCATTTT. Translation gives CASSVGSDSNQPQHF.

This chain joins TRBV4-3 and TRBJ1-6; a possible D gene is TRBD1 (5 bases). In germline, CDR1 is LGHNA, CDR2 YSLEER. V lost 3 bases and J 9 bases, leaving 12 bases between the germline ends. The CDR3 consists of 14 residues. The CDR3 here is CASSHQGIGSPLHF. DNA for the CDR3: TGCGCCAGCAGCCACCAGGGTATTGGTTCACCCCTCCACTTT.

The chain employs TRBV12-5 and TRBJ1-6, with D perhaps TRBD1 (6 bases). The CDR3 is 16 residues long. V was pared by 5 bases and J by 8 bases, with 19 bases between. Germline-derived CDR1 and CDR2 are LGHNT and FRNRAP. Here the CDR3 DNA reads TGTGCTAGTGGTGCCCTGACGGGGGCGGGAGATTCACCCCTCCACTTT. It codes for CASGALTGAGDSPLHF.

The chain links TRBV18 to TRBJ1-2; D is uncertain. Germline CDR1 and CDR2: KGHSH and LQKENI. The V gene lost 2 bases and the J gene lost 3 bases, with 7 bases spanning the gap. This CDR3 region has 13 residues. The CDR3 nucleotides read TGTGCCAGCTCACCAGAGCAGGACTATGGCTACACCTTC. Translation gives CASSPEQDYGYTF.

CDR3 coding DNA: TGTGCCTGGAGCAGGGGACAGGGGGCTAACTATGGCTACACCTTC. It yields the protein CAWSRGQGANYGYTF. The chain joins TRBV30 to TRBJ1-2; 11 bases fit TRBD1. Germline V lookup: CDR1 GTSNPN, CDR2 SVGIG (reference sequence). The CDR3 extends over 15 amino acids. V was pared by 3 bases and J by 0 bases, with 3 bases of the junction left unmatched.

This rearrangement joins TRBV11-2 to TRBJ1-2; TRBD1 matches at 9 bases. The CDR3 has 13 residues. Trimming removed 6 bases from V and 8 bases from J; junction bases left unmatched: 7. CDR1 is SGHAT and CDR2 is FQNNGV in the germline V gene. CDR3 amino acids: CASRGQGQDGYTF. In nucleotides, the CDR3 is TGTGCCAGCAGGGGACAGGGTCAGGACGGCTACACCTTC.

The CDR3 spells CASRKGGVGTEAFF. In nucleotides, the CDR3 is TGTGCCAGCAGGAAAGGGGGCGTCGGCACTGAAGCTTTCTTT. J is TRBJ1-1 and V is TRBV28, with 7 bases identical to TRBD1. CDR1 is MDHEN, CDR2 SYDVKM, per germline. The CDR3 covers 14 residues. Germline trimming cut 6 bases from V and 4 bases from J; bases unmatched to any gene: 8.

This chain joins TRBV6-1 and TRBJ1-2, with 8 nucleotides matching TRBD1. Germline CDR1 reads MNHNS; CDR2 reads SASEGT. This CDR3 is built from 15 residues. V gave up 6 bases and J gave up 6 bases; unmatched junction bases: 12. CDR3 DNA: TGTGCCAGCAGGGCCTCCGGGACAGGAGGGGATGGCTACACCTTC. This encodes CASRASGTGGDGYTF.

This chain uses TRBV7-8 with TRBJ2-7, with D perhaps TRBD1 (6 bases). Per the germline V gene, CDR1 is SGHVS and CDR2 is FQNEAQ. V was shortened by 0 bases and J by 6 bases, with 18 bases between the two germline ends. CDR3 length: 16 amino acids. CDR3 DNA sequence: TGTGCCAGCAGCTTAGCGTTAGGGGGAGAGCTAACCGAGCAGTACTTC. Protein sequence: CASSLALGGELTEQYF. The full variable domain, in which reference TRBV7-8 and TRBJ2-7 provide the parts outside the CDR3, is GAGVSQSPRYKVAKRGQDVALRCDPISGHVSLFWYQQALGQGPEFLTYFQNEAQLDKSGLPSDRFFAERPEGSVSTLKIQRTQQEDSAVYLCASSLALGGELTEQYFGPGTRLTVT.

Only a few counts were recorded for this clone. The CDR3 loop is CASRPQITTTNEKLFF. The CDR3 DNA reads TGCGCCAGCAGACCACAAATCACCACAACTAATGAAAAACTGTTTTTT. The chain couples TRBV4-1 to TRBJ1-4; D gene uncertain. The CDR3 loop spans 16 amino acids. Germline-derived CDR1 and CDR2 are MGHRA and YSYEKL. V gave up 6 bases and J gave up 0 bases, with 14 bases separating them.

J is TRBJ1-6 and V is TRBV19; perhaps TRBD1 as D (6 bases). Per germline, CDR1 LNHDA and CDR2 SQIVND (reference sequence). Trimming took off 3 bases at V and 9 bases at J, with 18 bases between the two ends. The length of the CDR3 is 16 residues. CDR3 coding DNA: TGTGCCAGTAGTATCCGGGGGGCGACGAGTGGTTCACCCCTCCACTTT. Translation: CASSIRGATSGSPLHF.

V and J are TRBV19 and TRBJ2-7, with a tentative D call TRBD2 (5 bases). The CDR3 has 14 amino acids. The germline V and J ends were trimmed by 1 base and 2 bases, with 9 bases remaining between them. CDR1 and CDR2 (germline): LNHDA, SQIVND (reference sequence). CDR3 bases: TGTGCCAGTAGTATAGTAGACGGGACCTACGAGCAGTACTTC. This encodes CASSIVDGTYEQYF. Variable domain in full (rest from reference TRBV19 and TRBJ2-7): DGGITQSPKYLFRKEGQNVTLSCEQNLNHDAMYWYRQDPGQGLRLIYYSQIVNDFQKGDIAEGYSVSREKKESFPLTVTSAQKNPTAFYLCASSIVDGTYEQYFGPGTRLTVT.

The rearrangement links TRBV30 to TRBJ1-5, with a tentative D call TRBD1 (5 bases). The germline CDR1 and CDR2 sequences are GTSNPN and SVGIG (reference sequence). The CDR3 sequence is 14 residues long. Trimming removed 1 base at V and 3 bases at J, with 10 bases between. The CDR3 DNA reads TGTGCCTGGAGTGGGGGCAGCCTCAATCAGCCCCAGCATTTT. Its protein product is CAWSGGSLNQPQHF.

The CDR3 spells CASSLTGNTDTQYF. CDR3 bases: TGCGCCAGCAGCTTGACAGGGAACACAGATACGCAGTATTTT. V and J are TRBV5-1 and TRBJ2-3; possible D gene TRBD1, 6 bases. Germline loops: CDR1 SGHRS, CDR2 YFSETQ. This CDR3 region has 14 residues. V was pared by 1 base and J by 2 bases, with 8 bases between. The variable domain in full, completed from reference TRBV5-1 and TRBJ2-3, reads KAGVTQTPRYLIKTRGQQVTLSCSPISGHRSVSWYQQTPGQGLQFLFEYFSETQRNKGNFPGRFSGRQFSNSRSEMNVSTLELGDSALYLCASSLTGNTDTQYFGPGTRLTVL.

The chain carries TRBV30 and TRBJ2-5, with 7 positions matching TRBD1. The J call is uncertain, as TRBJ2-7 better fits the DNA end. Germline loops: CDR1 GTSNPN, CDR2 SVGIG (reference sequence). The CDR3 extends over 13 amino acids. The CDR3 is CAWEDRESYEQYF. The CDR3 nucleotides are TGTGCCTGGGAAGACAGGGAGTCCTACGAGCAGTACTTC.

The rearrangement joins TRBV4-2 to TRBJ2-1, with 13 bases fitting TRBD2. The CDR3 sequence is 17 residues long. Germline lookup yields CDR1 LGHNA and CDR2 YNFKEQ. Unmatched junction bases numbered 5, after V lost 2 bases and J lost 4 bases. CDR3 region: CASSQYGTSGAYNEQFF. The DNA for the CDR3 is TGTGCCAGCAGCCAATACGGGACTAGCGGGGCTTACAATGAGCAGTTCTTC.

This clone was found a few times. The CDR3 here is CASSIFLRGRSYGYTF. CDR3 DNA sequence: TGTGCCAGTAGTATCTTTTTGAGGGGGCGCAGCTATGGCTACACCTTC. The rearrangement links TRBV19 to TRBJ1-2, with 7 bases lining up with TRBD1. Trimming took 3 bases from V and 4 from J; bases not matched to a gene: 11. The CDR3 is 16 amino acids. The V gene's germline CDR1 is LNHDA and CDR2 SQIVND (reference sequence).

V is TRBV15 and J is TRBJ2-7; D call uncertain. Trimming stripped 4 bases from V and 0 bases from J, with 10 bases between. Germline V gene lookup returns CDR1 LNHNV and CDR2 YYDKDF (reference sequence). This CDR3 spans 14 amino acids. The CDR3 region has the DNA TGTGCCACCAGCACCACAAGGAGCTCCTACGAGCAGTACTTC. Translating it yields CATSTTRSSYEQYF.

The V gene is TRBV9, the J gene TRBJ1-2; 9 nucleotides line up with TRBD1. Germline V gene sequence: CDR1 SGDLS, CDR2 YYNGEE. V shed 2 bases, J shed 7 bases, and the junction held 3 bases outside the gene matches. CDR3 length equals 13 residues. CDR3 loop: CASSVLGQGGYTF. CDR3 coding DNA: TGTGCCAGCAGCGTCCTGGGACAGGGTGGCTACACCTTC.

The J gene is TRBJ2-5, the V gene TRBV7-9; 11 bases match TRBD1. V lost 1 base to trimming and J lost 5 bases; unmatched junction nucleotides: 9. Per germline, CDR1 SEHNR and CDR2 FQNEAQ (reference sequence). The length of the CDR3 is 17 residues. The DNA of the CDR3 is TGTGCCAGCAGCTTAGACTTGGGGACAGGGGGAGCGGAGACCCAGTACTTC. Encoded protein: CASSLDLGTGGAETQYF.

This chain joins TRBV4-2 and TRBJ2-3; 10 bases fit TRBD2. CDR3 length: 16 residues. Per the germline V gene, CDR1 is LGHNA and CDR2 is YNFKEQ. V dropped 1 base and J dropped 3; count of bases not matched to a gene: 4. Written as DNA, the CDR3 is TGTGCCAGCAGCCAAGGTAGCGGGGGGCAAACAGATACGCAGTATTTT. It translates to CASSQGSGGQTDTQYF.

CDR3 nucleotide sequence: TGCGCCAGCAGCTTGGACCCAGGGGAAGCCTACGAGCAGTACTTC. Translation gives CASSLDPGEAYEQYF. The V gene is TRBV5-1, the J gene TRBJ2-7; tentatively, D is TRBD1 (6 bases). The germline gives CDR1 SGHRS, CDR2 YFSETQ. With 0 bases removed from V and 2 bases from J, the gap between germline ends came to 12 bases. The CDR3 extends over 15 amino acids.

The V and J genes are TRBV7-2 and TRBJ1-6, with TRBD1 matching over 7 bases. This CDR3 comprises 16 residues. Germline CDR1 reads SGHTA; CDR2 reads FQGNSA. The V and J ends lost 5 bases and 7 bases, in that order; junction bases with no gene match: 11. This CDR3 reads CASSGGGGPRNSPLHF. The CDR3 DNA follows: TGTGCCAGCAGCGGTGGAGGGGGCCCCCGGAATTCACCCCTCCACTTT.

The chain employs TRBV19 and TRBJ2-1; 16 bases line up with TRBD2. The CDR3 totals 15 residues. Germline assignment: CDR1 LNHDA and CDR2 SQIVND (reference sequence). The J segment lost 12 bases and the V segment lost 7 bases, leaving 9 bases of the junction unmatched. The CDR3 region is CASTTPGLAGGWQFF. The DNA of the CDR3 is TGTGCCAGTACCACCCCGGGACTAGCGGGAGGGTGGCAGTTCTTC.

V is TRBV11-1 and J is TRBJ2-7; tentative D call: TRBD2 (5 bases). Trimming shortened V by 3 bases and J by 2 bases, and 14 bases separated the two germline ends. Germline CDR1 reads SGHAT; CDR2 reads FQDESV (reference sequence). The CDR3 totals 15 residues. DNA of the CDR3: TGTGCCAGCAGCTTTCAAGCTAGCAAAACCTACGAGCAGTACTTC. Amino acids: CASSFQASKTYEQYF.

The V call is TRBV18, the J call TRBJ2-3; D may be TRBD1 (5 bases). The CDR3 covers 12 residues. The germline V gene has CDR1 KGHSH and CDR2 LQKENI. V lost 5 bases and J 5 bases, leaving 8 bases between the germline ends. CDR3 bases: TGTGCCAGCTCAGGAACAGGAGATACGCAGTATTTT. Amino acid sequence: CASSGTGDTQYF.